This TCR beta chain emerged from a study of blood T cell repertoires in COVID-19. Study overall: Sample material is recorded as cDNA or gDNA derived from T cells, B-cell-depleted T cells, or PBMCs.

CDR1 MDHEN and CDR2 SYDVKM come from the germline V gene. The CDR3 is 19 amino acids. Trimming cost V 6 bases and J 0 bases, with 24 bases left between them. Using immunoSEQ multiplex PCR, the repertoire was profiled, and TCRdb retains in-frame clones only, with some absent. Among about 210,000 clones listed, under 90% were seen once. The chain combines TRBV28 with TRBJ1-5, with D perhaps TRBD1 (6 bases). This TCR derives from a woman aged 45 to 65 with acute COVID-19. Material: PBMCs or T cells enriched from blood (not recorded which). The CDR3 bases are TGTGCCAGCAGAGATTCCCCTGTGGGGGGGGCGTATAGCAATCAGCCCCAGCATTTT. Translating gives CASRDSPVGGAYSNQPQHF. The full variable domain, with the rest looked up from reference TRBV28 and TRBJ1-5, is DVKVTQSSRYLVKRTGEKVFLECVQDMDHENMFWYRQDPGLGLRLIYFSYDVKMKEKGDIPEGYSVSREKKERFSLILESASTNQTSMYLCASRDSPVGGAYSNQPQHFGDGTRLSIL.